What follows are 7 T cell receptor beta chains derived from one specimen sequenced in a study of blood T cell repertoires in COVID-19. The data were produced by immunoSEQ multiplex PCR, yet TCRdb's version contains in-frame clones alone and is incomplete. The sample includes about 170,000 clones, just under 90% of them seen just once. Material for sequencing was peripheral blood. These receptor sequences come from a young man with active or convalescent COVID-19.

This rearrangement joins TRBV6-5 to TRBJ1-1, with 8 bases that match TRBD1. V lost 6 bases, J lost 6 bases, and 6 bases stayed unmatched. Germline-derived CDR1 and CDR2 are MNHEY and SVGAGI. This CDR3 comprises 13 residues. The CDR3 DNA reads TGTGCCAGCAGACCCAGGGGGCCGGCTGAAGCTTTCTTT. Translation gives CASRPRGPAEAFF.

This clone has just one count. The rearrangement uses TRBV5-4 and TRBJ2-7; D may be TRBD1 (5 bases). Germline CDR1 and CDR2: SGHNT and YYREEE (reference sequence). CDR3 size: 12 residues. Trimming cost V 4 bases and J 6 bases, with 11 bases left between them. The CDR3 bases are TGTGCCAGCAGCATCCGACAGTCCGAGCAGTACTTC. Encoded protein: CASSIRQSEQYF.

J is TRBJ1-4 and V is TRBV7-8; TRBD1 is a possible D gene (6 bases). Germline V gene lookup returns CDR1 SGHVS and CDR2 FQNEAQ. Trimming took 5 bases from V and 3 from J, leaving 10 bases between them. The CDR3 totals 14 residues. This CDR3 is CASSLQGSNEKLFF. Here the CDR3 DNA reads TGTGCCAGCAGCCTACAGGGATCTAATGAAAAACTGTTTTTT.

The chain employs TRBV5-4 and TRBJ1-2, with 9 bases fitting TRBD1. The CDR3 is 16 amino acids. Germline V gene lookup returns CDR1 SGHNT and CDR2 YYREEE (reference sequence). V gave up 0 bases and J gave up 5 bases; unmatched junction bases: 8. In DNA, the CDR3 is TGTGCCAGCAGCTTGGCCAAACAGGGACAGGGATATGGCTACACCTTC. This codes for CASSLAKQGQGYGYTF.

J is TRBJ2-7 and V is TRBV5-4; 7 positions agree with TRBD2. Germline values: CDR1 SGHNT, CDR2 YYREEE (reference sequence). This CDR3 spans 16 amino acids. Trimming cost V 0 bases and J 0 bases; bases outside gene matches: 6. The CDR3 sequence is CASSLVLGGGSYEQYV. The CDR3 coding sequence is TGTGCCAGCAGCTTGGTCCTGGGCGGGGGCTCCTACGAGCAGTACGTC.

The chain uses TRBV5-1 and TRBJ2-3, with D tentatively TRBD2 (5 bases). This CDR3 region has 15 residues. The germline V gene has CDR1 SGHRS and CDR2 YFSETQ. The V end lost 6 bases, the J end lost 1 base, and 15 bases lay between the germline ends. The CDR3 nucleotides read TGCGCCAGCAAGGCGGGCCGAGCTGGCACAGATACGCAGTATTTT. The encoded protein is CASKAGRAGTDTQYF.

The J gene is TRBJ1-6, the V gene TRBV5-4; D gene ambiguous. Germline lookup yields CDR1 SGHNT and CDR2 YYREEE (reference sequence). The length of the CDR3 is 15 residues. Trimming shortened V by 0 bases and J by 6 bases, and 10 bases separated the two germline ends. The CDR3 DNA reads TGTGCCAGCAGCTTGGATGCCCAGGTTAATTCACCCCTCCACTTT. Amino acid sequence: CASSLDAQVNSPLHF.